This entry features one TCR beta chain sequence. Its antigen is unidentified. The data stem from a study of Ad26.COV2.S vaccination and SARS-CoV-2 variants. Study background: Intramuscular Ad26.COV2.S at 5x10^10 or 1x10^11 viral particles. Study conclusions and caveats: Vaccine and placebo groups showed comparable non-spike TCR breadth. Participants in the vaccine arm had higher spike-specific TCR breadth; placebo recipients had lower.

Treatment meaning: 15 to 20 received Ad26.COV2.S at low or high dose, single or two shots; 5 received placebo; per-sample allocation not given. Collection of samples fell on day 63 after the first vaccine or placebo injection. The CDR3 contains 21 residues. V was pared by 1 base and J by 5 bases, with 32 bases between. The V gene's germline CDR1 is MDHEN and CDR2 SYDVKM. Produced via immunoSEQ multiplex PCR; TCRdb's table is partial and in-frame only. The sample has roughly 460,000 clones; 70% to 90% are singletons. The TCR comes from a person between 18 and 59 years old who received the Ad26.COV2.S COVID-19 vaccine or a placebo. Material: peripheral blood, obtained in a trial of Ad26.COV2.S vaccine versus placebo. The chain uses TRBV28 and TRBJ2-5; D is unclear. The CDR3 reads CASSLLFRFGVLKKEEETQYF. The CDR3 bases are TGTGCCAGCAGTTTATTATTTCGTTTCGGTGTCCTAAAGAAGGAAGAGGAGACCCAGTACTTC.